This T cell receptor delta chain was profiled in a study of gamma delta lymphoproliferative disorders and STAT genes. The receptor sequences were amplified from genomic DNA of peripheral blood mononuclear cells. The CDR3 sequence is 15 residues long. With 4 bases clipped from V and 0 bases from J, the junction kept 11 bases outside the gene matches. The germline gives CDR1 TVYSNPD, CDR2 GDNSRS (reference sequence). Of note for this clone: A read error likely explains why the TCRdb protein, taken from a much larger clone, differs from this DNA's translation at residue 3; the protein shown is translated from the DNA.

TCRdb ran CATT on the multiplex PCR reads. The sample lists around 4,200 delta-chain clones; roughly 1% were seen once. The chain couples TRDV3 to TRDJ1; 7 bases match TRDD2. This receptor was identified in a human donor in good health. The sequenced sample was blood. In DNA, the CDR3 is TGTGCCTACTGTTCCTACTTAGGGGACACCGATAAACTCATCTTT. This translates into CAYCSYLGDTDKLIF.